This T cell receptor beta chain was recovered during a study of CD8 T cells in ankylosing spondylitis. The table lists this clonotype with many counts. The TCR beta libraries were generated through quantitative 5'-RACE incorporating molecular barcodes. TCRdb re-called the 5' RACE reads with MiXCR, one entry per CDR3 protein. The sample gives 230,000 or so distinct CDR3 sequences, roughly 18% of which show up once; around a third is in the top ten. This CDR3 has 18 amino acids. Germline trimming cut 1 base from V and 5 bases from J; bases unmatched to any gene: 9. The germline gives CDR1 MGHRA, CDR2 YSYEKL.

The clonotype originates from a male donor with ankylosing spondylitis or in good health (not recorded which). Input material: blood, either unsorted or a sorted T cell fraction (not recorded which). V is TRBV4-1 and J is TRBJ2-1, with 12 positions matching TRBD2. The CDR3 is CASSQGASGRVTHNEQFF. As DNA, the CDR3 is TGCGCCAGCAGCCAAGGGGCTAGCGGGAGGGTAACGCACAATGAGCAGTTCTTC.